One sample yielded the 13 T cell receptor beta chains listed below, sequenced in a study of blood T cell repertoires in COVID-19 (dated by TCRdb to 2018 to 2021). The method behind the library was the immunoSEQ multiplex PCR assay. Entries here come from immuneACCESS through TCRdb and include only in-frame sequences with V and J called. Some clones fail to appear in such tables; in the studies checked, an unresolved V gene covers under half of the shortfall, and the cause of the remainder is unknown. For this sample there are 20,000 to 30,000 clones; less than 90% appear just once. Approximately 25% of the sample comes from the top ten. Source material: peripheral blood. The receptors stem from a man between 65 and 79 years old with COVID-19, enrolled during active disease.

The chain links TRBV18 to TRBJ1-1; unclear D gene. CDR1 KGHSH and CDR2 LQKENI come from the germline V gene. The CDR3 runs to 14 residues. The germline V and J ends were trimmed by 1 base and 4 bases, with 10 bases remaining between them. The CDR3 here is CASSPRGGSTEAFF. CDR3 in DNA: TGTGCCAGCTCACCACGGGGAGGTAGCACTGAAGCTTTCTTT.

In nucleotides, the CDR3 is TGTGCCAGCAGTCTGTGGGCAAACCAAGAGACCCAGTACTTC. As protein: CASSLWANQETQYF. The chain links TRBV6-5 to TRBJ2-5; D unclear. The V gene's germline CDR1 is MNHEY and CDR2 SVGAGI. V lost 5 bases to trimming and J lost 0 bases, with 10 bases between them. The CDR3 has 14 amino acids.

This clone was seen once. The CDR3 protein is CASSSRARGTGELFF. The DNA of the CDR3 is TGTGCCAGCAGCTCCCGGGCACGGGGCACCGGGGAGCTGTTTTTT. The rearrangement links TRBV5-8 to TRBJ2-2; perhaps TRBD2 as D (5 bases). CDR3 size: 15 residues. V lost 3 bases and J lost 4, with 13 bases in between. Germline V lookup: CDR1 SGHTS, CDR2 YDEGEE.

The chain combines TRBV20-1 with TRBJ2-7; possible D gene TRBD1, 6 bases. This CDR3 comprises 11 residues. Germline loops: CDR1 DFQATT, CDR2 SNEGSKA (reference sequence). Trimming pared 6 bases from V and 3 bases from J, leaving 9 bases between. The CDR3 reads CSARGGYEQYF. CDR3 bases: TGCAGTGCCCGAGGGGGCTACGAGCAGTACTTC.

The CDR3 is CAWRGSGKGNTGELFF. The DNA of the CDR3 is TGTGCCTGGAGAGGGAGCGGGAAAGGTAACACCGGGGAGCTGTTTTTT. This rearrangement joins TRBV30 to TRBJ2-2; 7 bases line up with TRBD2. The germline gives CDR1 GTSNPN, CDR2 SVGIG (reference sequence). The CDR3 length is 16 residues. Losses at the gene ends were 3 bases for V and 2 bases for J; bases not matched to a gene: 9.

This clone was counted a few times. This chain links TRBV5-1 with TRBJ1-4; D gene uncertain. The V and J ends lost 0 bases and 7 bases respectively, with 10 bases between them. Looked up from germline, CDR1 is SGHRS and CDR2 is YFSETQ. The CDR3 loop spans 14 amino acids. Here the CDR3 reads CASSLAPGGEKLFF. CDR3 DNA: TGCGCCAGCAGCTTGGCTCCTGGCGGTGAAAAACTGTTTTTT.

J is TRBJ1-2 and V is TRBV3-1 (or the pseudogene TRBV3-2); 7 bases agree with TRBD1. The V gene end was trimmed by 5 bases and the J gene end by 3 bases; junction bases not matched to a gene: 9. This CDR3 comprises 15 residues. The germline CDR1 and CDR2 sequences are LGHDT and YNNKEL (reference sequence). CDR3 in DNA: TGTGCCAGCAGCTGGGTAGGGGGCGCGTACTATGGCTACACCTTC. Its protein is CASSWVGGAYYGYTF.

The rearrangement joins TRBV18 to TRBJ2-2, with TRBD1 as a possible D gene (6 bases). The CDR3 covers 16 residues. Between the trimmed V and J ends, which lost 6 bases and 4 bases, there was a span of 18 bases. The germline V gene has CDR1 KGHSH and CDR2 LQKENI. This CDR3 reads CASSRFRDTITGELFF. In DNA, the CDR3 is TGTGCCAGCTCCCGTTTCCGGGACACCATCACCGGGGAGCTGTTTTTT.

This chain uses TRBV5-8 with TRBJ2-2; D not resolved. The CDR3 runs to 15 residues. Germline V lookup: CDR1 SGHTS, CDR2 YDEGEE. The V end was cut by 6 bases, the J end by 2 bases, with 14 bases between. The CDR3 here is CASTPGFGNTGELFF. The CDR3, as DNA: TGTGCCAGCACCCCCGGGTTTGGCAACACCGGGGAGCTGTTTTTT.

The chain has TRBV12-3 or TRBV12-4 and TRBJ2-1; D call uncertain. The CDR3 loop spans 13 amino acids. V dropped 8 bases and J dropped 6 bases, with 14 bases sitting between them. CDR3 loop: CASAEPPGNEQFF. The CDR3 DNA follows: TGTGCCAGCGCCGAGCCCCCGGGCAATGAGCAGTTCTTC.

This rearrangement joins TRBV27 to TRBJ2-1; 8 positions agree with TRBD2. Germline V gene sequence: CDR1 MNHEY, CDR2 SMNVEV (reference sequence). CDR3 size: 15 residues. J gave up 6 bases and V 1 base, and 5 bases lay outside the gene matches. CDR3 sequence: CASSLLAGGTNEQFF. In DNA, the CDR3 is TGTGCCAGCAGTTTATTGGCGGGGGGAACCAATGAGCAGTTCTTC.

The chain has TRBV5-6 and TRBJ1-1, with D perhaps TRBD1 (5 bases). The CDR3 has 11 residues. Germline V gene lookup returns CDR1 SGHDT and CDR2 YYEEEE. Deletions cut 1 base from V and 7 bases from J, with 5 bases between. The CDR3 nucleotides are TGTGCCAGCAGCTTGCAGGGTGAAGCTTTCTTT. It encodes CASSLQGEAFF.

This chain connects TRBV19 to TRBJ1-3; the D gene is possibly TRBD1 (5 bases). This CDR3 is built from 15 residues. The germline CDR1 and CDR2 sequences are LNHDA and SQIVND (reference sequence). The germline V and J ends were trimmed by 3 bases and 0 bases, with 9 bases remaining between them. The CDR3: CASSIDSNSGNTIYF. CDR3 nucleotide sequence: TGTGCCAGTAGTATTGACAGCAACTCTGGAAACACCATATATTTT.